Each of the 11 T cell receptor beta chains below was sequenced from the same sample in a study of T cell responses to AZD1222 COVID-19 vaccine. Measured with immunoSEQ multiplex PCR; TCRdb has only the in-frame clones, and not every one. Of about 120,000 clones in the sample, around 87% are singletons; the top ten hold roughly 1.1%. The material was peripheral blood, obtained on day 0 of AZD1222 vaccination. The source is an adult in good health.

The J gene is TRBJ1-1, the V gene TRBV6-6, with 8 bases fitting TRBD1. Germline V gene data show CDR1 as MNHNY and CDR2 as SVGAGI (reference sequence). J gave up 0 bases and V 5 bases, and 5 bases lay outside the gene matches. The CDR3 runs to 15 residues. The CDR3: CASSPWDRMNTEAFF. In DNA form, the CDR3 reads TGTGCCAGCAGTCCTTGGGACAGGATGAACACTGAAGCTTTCTTT.

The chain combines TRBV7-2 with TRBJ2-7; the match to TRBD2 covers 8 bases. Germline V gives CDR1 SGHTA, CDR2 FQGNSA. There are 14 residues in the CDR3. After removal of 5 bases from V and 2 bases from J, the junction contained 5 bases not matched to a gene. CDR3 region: CASSQSGGTYEQYF. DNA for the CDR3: TGTGCCAGCAGCCAGAGCGGGGGAACCTACGAGCAGTACTTC.

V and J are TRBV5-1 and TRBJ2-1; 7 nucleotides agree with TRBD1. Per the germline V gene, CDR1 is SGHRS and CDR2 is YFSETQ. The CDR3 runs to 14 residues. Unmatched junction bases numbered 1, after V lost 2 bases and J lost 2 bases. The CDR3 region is CASSFTGAYNEQFF. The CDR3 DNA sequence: TGCGCCAGCAGCTTTACAGGGGCCTACAATGAGCAGTTCTTC.

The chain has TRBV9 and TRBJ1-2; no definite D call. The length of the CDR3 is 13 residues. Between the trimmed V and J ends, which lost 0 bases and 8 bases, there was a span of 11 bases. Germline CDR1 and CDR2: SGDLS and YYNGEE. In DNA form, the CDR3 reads TGTGCCAGCAGCGTAGTTGGGCGAGAAGGCTACACCTTC. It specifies CASSVVGREGYTF.

The DNA of the CDR3 is TGCGCCAGCAGCTTGGAGCCCGGGCAGCCCTATGGCTACACCTTC. Amino acid sequence: CASSLEPGQPYGYTF. This chain connects TRBV5-1 to TRBJ1-2; D call uncertain. V dropped 0 bases and J dropped 4 bases, with 13 bases sitting between them. Per germline, CDR1 SGHRS and CDR2 YFSETQ. CDR3 length equals 15 residues. The full variable domain, in which reference TRBV5-1 and TRBJ1-2 provide the parts outside the CDR3, is KAGVTQTPRYLIKTRGQQVTLSCSPISGHRSVSWYQQTPGQGLQFLFEYFSETQRNKGNFPGRFSGRQFSNSRSEMNVSTLELGDSALYLCASSLEPGQPYGYTFGSGTRLTVV.

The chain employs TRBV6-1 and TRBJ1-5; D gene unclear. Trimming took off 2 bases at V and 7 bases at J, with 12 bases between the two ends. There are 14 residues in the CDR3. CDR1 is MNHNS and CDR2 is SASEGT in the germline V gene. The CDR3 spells CASSESGEEQPQHF. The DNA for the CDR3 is TGTGCCAGCAGTGAAAGCGGCGAGGAGCAGCCCCAGCATTTT.

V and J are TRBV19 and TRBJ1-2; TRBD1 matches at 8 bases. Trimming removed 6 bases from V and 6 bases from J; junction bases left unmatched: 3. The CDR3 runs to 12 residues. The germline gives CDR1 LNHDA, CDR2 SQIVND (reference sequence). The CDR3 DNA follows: TGTGCCAGTAGACACAGGGGGAATGGCTACACCTTC. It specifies CASRHRGNGYTF. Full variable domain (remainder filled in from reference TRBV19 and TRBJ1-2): DGGITQSPKYLFRKEGQNVTLSCEQNLNHDAMYWYRQDPGQGLRLIYYSQIVNDFQKGDIAEGYSVSREKKESFPLTVTSAQKNPTAFYLCASRHRGNGYTFGSGTRLTVV.

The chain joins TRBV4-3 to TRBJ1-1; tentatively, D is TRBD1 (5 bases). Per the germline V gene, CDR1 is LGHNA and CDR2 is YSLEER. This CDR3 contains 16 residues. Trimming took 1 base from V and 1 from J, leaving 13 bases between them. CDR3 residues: CASSQGTAGQNTEAFF. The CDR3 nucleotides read TGCGCCAGCAGCCAAGGGACGGCGGGGCAGAACACTGAAGCTTTCTTT.

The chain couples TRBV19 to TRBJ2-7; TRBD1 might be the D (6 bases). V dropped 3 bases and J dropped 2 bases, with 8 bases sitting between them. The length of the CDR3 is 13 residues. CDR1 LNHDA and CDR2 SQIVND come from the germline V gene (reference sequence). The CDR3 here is CASSIRQAYEQYF. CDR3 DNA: TGTGCCAGTAGTATCCGACAGGCCTACGAGCAGTACTTC.

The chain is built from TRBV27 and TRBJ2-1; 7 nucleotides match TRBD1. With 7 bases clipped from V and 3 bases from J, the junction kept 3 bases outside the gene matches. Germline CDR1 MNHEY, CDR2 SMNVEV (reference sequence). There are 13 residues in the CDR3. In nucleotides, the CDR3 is TGTGCCAGCAAGGGGACAGACTACAATGAGCAGTTCTTC. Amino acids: CASKGTDYNEQFF.

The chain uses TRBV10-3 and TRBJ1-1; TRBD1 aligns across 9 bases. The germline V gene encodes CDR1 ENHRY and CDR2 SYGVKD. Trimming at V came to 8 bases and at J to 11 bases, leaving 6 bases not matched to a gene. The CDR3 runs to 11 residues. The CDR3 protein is CAIRRDRAAFF. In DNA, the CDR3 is TGTGCCATCCGCCGGGACAGGGCGGCTTTCTTT.